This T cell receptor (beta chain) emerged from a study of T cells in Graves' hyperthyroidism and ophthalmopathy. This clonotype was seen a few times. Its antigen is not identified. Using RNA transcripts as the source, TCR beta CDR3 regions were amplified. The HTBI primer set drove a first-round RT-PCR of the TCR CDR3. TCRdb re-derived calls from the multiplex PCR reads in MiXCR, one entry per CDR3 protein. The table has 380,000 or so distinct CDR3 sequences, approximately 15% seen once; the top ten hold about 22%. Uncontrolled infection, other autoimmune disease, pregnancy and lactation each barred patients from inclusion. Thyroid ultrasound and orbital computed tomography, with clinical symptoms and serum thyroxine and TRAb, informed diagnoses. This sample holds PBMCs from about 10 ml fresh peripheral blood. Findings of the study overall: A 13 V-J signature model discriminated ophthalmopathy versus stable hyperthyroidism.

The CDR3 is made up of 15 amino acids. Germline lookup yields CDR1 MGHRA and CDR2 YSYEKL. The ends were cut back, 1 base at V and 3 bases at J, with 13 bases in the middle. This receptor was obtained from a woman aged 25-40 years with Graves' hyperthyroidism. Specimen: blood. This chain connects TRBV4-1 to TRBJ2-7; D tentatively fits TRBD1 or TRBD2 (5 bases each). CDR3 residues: CASSQVTGRSYEQYF. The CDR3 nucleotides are TGCGCCAGCAGCCAAGTTACGGGACGGAGCTACGAGCAGTACTTC.